These 17 T cell receptor beta chains came from one sample sequenced in a study of T-cell reconstitution after alpha-beta-depleted transplantation in children. Researchers prepared the TCRbeta library using unique molecular identifiers, the study reports. In TCRdb, the PCR reads were re-called with MiXCR into one record per CDR3 protein. This table holds some 490,000 distinct CDR3 sequences, under 15% found once. The source material was PBMCs from the stem cell graft donor, sampled from the stem cell graft. The receptors stem from a human donor who donated a stem cell graft to a child with combined immunodeficiency.

In this sample, this clonotype turned up a few times. The CDR3, as DNA: TGTGCCAGCAGCTTAGCTAGCGGGGGGGTCTACGAGCAGTACTTC. This translates into CASSLASGGVYEQYF. The chain has TRBV7-2 and TRBJ2-7; 11 bases line up with TRBD2. CDR3 size: 15 residues. CDR1 and CDR2 (germline): SGHTA, FQGNSA. V trimming: 0 bases; J trimming: 3 bases; junction bases outside the gene matches: 1.

This clonotype was seen more than once but under ten times. V is TRBV5-1 and J is TRBJ2-1; a weak D match, TRBD2 (6 bases). This CDR3 region has 14 residues. Trimming removed 7 bases at V and 6 bases at J, with 17 bases between. Germline CDR1 is SGHRS and CDR2 is YFSETQ. The CDR3, as DNA: TGCGCCAGCGGCAGGGAGCTAGCGCCCAATGAGCAGTTCTTC. Amino acid sequence: CASGRELAPNEQFF.

This clonotype was recorded at least ten times. The chain is built from TRBV6-5 and TRBJ1-6, with a weak D call TRBD1 (5 bases). This CDR3 has 18 amino acids. CDR1 MNHEY and CDR2 SVGAGI come from the germline V gene. Trimming cost V 2 bases and J 4 bases, with 18 bases left between them. The CDR3 DNA follows: TGTGCCAGCAGTTACCGGGAGGGGCCCCCTCATTATAATTCACCCCTCCACTTT. Protein product: CASSYREGPPHYNSPLHF.

The J gene is TRBJ2-7, the V gene TRBV4-3, with TRBD2 as a possible D gene (6 bases). Germline-derived CDR1 and CDR2 are LGHNA and YSLEER. The CDR3 contains 18 residues. Trimming pared 0 bases from V and 0 bases from J, leaving 18 bases between. The CDR3 nucleotides read TGCGCCAGCAGCCAAGAGTTATCACTAGCAGGAGACTCCTACGAGCAGTACTTC. Its translation is CASSQELSLAGDSYEQYF.

This clonotype was recorded many times. The rearrangement joins TRBV29-1 to TRBJ2-5; D is unresolved. The CDR3 covers 12 residues. Trimming took 5 bases from V and 1 from J, leaving 8 bases between them. Germline V gives CDR1 SQVTM, CDR2 ANQGSEA. CDR3 in DNA: TGCAGCGTTTACAGTCTCCAAGAGACCCAGTACTTC. As protein: CSVYSLQETQYF. Full variable domain (missing parts from reference TRBV29-1 and TRBJ2-5): SAVISQKPSRDICQRGTSLTIQCQVDSQVTMMFWYRQQPGQSLTLIATANQGSEATYESGFVIDKFPISRPNLTFSTLTVSNMSPEDSSIYLCSVYSLQETQYFGPGTRLLVL.

The V gene is TRBV12-3 or TRBV12-4, the J gene TRBJ2-2; no clear D. The CDR3 contains 13 residues. V lost 7 bases to trimming and J lost 4 bases, with 10 bases between them. The CDR3 reads CASTLVGTGELFF. The CDR3 DNA is TGTGCCAGCACTCTCGTGGGCACCGGGGAGCTGTTTTTT.

This clonotype has just a few counts. V and J are TRBV7-2 and TRBJ2-5; D uncertain. V lost 0 bases and J 2 bases, leaving 10 bases between the germline ends. The CDR3 covers 15 residues. The germline V gene has CDR1 SGHTA and CDR2 FQGNSA. For the CDR3, the DNA is TGTGCCAGCAGCTTAGCGGGGTACTTACAAGAGACCCAGTACTTC. Its protein product is CASSLAGYLQETQYF.

This clonotype was counted ten times or more. CDR3 nucleotides: TGTGCCAGCAGTCAAGACAGGCAGATTGTGGGAACTGAAGCTTTCTTT. Encoded protein: CASSQDRQIVGTEAFF. V gene TRBV12-3 or TRBV12-4 combines with J gene TRBJ1-1, with D possibly being TRBD1 (6 bases). The CDR3 has 16 amino acids. V lost 5 bases and J lost 5, with 21 bases in between.

This clonotype was observed a few times. This chain uses TRBV20-1 with TRBJ1-4; D not resolved. Looked up from germline, CDR1 is DFQATT and CDR2 is SNEGSKA (reference sequence). This CDR3 is built from 18 residues. Trimming cost V 6 bases and J 6 bases, with 29 bases left between them. CDR3 loop: CSARVVSALEVEYEKLFF. DNA of the CDR3: TGCAGTGCAAGGGTCGTTAGCGCGCTGGAGGTGGAATATGAAAAACTGTTTTTT.

This clonotype was counted only a few times. This chain links TRBV6-2 or TRBV6-3 with TRBJ2-7; 12 bases map to TRBD2. The CDR3 has 15 residues. Per germline, CDR1 MNHEY and CDR2 SVGEGT. Losses at the gene ends were 5 bases for V and 3 bases for J; bases not matched to a gene: 5. This CDR3 is CASSRLAGAYYEQYF. DNA of the CDR3: TGTGCCAGCAGTCGACTAGCGGGAGCTTACTACGAGCAGTACTTC.

In its sample, this clonotype was seen many times. The chain links TRBV4-3 to TRBJ2-7; D may be TRBD2 (5 bases). Trimming removed 0 bases at V and 1 base at J, with 7 bases between. This CDR3 comprises 14 residues. Germline V CDR1 and CDR2: LGHNA, YSLEER. Here the CDR3 DNA reads TGCGCCAGCAGCCAAGATTGGAGGTCCTACGAGCAGTACTTC. Residues: CASSQDWRSYEQYF.

This clonotype was seen many times. The chain has TRBV10-3 and TRBJ2-7; 7 bases line up with TRBD1. Germline V gene data show CDR1 as ENHRY and CDR2 as SYGVKD. V was clipped by 4 bases and J by 1 base; unmatched bases: 10. CDR3 length: 16 amino acids. The chain's CDR3 is CAISGRQGVDSYEQYF. The CDR3 bases are TGTGCCATCAGTGGCCGACAGGGCGTTGATTCCTACGAGCAGTACTTC.

This clonotype was seen only a few times. The chain combines TRBV7-6 with TRBJ2-1, with 11 bases fitting TRBD1. Germline loops: CDR1 SGHVS, CDR2 FNYEAQ. V lost 4 bases, J lost 0 bases, and 11 bases stayed unmatched. The CDR3 consists of 19 residues. CDR3 region: CASSSPRDRGLSSYNEQFF. The CDR3 DNA is TGTGCCAGCAGCTCCCCCCGGGACAGGGGGTTAAGCTCCTACAATGAGCAGTTCTTC.

The chain uses TRBV12-5 and TRBJ2-4; perhaps TRBD2 as D (5 bases). The V end lost 4 bases, the J end lost 6 bases, and 7 bases lay between the germline ends. Germline CDR1 and CDR2: LGHNT and FRNRAP. The CDR3 sequence is 12 residues long. The CDR3 bases are TGTGCTAGTGGTTCGGGGTCAAACATTCAGTACTTC. Translation: CASGSGSNIQYF.

The table lists this clonotype with a few counts. J is TRBJ2-7 and V is TRBV12-3 or TRBV12-4; 9 bases are a match to TRBD1. J was trimmed by 2 bases and V by 1 base; bases with no gene match: 6. The CDR3 runs to 16 residues. The CDR3 protein is CASSLERQGGPYEQYF. CDR3 in DNA: TGTGCCAGCAGTTTAGAGAGACAGGGGGGTCCCTACGAGCAGTACTTC.

The rearrangement links TRBV3-1 to TRBJ2-5, with 9 positions matching TRBD2. CDR3 length: 19 residues. J was trimmed by 1 base and V by 1 base; bases with no gene match: 13. Per germline, CDR1 LGHDT and CDR2 YNNKEL (reference sequence). Written as DNA, the CDR3 is TGTGCCAGCAGCCAAGGGCCCCAACTAGCGGGCCTAACCCAAGAGACCCAGTACTTC. Protein sequence: CASSQGPQLAGLTQETQYF.

This clonotype showed up just a few times. The genes are TRBV6-5 and TRBJ2-5; D gene unclear. The CDR3 extends over 15 amino acids. The V gene's germline CDR1 is MNHEY and CDR2 SVGAGI. Trimming cost V 0 bases and J 5 bases, with 13 bases left between them. Here the CDR3 reads CASSYSLGPEETQYF. Written as DNA, the CDR3 is TGTGCCAGCAGTTACTCGTTGGGCCCGGAGGAGACCCAGTACTTC.